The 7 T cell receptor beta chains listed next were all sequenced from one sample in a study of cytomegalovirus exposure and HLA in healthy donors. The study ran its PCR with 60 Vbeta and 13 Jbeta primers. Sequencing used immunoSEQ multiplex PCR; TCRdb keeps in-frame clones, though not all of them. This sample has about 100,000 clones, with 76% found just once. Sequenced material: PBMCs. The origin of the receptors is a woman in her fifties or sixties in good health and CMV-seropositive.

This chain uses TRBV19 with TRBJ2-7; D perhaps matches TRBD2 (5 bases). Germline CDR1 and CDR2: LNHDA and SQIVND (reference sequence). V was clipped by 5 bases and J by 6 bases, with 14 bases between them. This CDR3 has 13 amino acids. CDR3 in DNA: TGTGCCAGTAGTTCAGGAAGGGCGGGCGAGCAGTACTTC. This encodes CASSSGRAGEQYF.

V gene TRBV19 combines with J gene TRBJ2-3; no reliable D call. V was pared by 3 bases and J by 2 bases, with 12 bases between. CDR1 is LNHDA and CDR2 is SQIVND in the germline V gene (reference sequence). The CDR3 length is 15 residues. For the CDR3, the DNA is TGTGCCAGTAGTATGTACGCCAGTACCACAGATACGCAGTATTTT. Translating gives CASSMYASTTDTQYF. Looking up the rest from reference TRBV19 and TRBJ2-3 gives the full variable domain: DGGITQSPKYLFRKEGQNVTLSCEQNLNHDAMYWYRQDPGQGLRLIYYSQIVNDFQKGDIAEGYSVSREKKESFPLTVTSAQKNPTAFYLCASSMYASTTDTQYFGPGTRLTVL.

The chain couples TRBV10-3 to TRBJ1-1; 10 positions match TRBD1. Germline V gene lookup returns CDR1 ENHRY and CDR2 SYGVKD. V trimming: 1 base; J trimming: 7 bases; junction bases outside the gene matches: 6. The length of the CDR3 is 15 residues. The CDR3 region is CAISELDRDRGEAFF. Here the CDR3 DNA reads TGTGCCATCAGTGAGTTGGACCGGGACAGGGGTGAAGCTTTCTTT.

CDR3 bases: TGTGCCAGCAGCAGTAGAGGGGGGGCCTGGGAGCAGTTCTTC. It translates to CASSSRGGAWEQFF. The V and J genes are TRBV11-2 and TRBJ2-1; D perhaps matches TRBD2 (7 bases). Germline V gene sequence: CDR1 SGHAT, CDR2 FQNNGV. The ends were cut back, 5 bases at V and 10 bases at J, with 18 bases in the middle. The CDR3 length is 14 residues.

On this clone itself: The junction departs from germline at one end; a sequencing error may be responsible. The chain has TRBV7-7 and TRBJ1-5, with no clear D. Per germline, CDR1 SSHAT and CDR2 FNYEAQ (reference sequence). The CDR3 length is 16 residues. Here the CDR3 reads CASSPWVQLRFFCHHF. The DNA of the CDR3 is TGTGCTAGCAGCCCCTGGGTACAGCTCCGATTTTTTTGTCACCATTTT.

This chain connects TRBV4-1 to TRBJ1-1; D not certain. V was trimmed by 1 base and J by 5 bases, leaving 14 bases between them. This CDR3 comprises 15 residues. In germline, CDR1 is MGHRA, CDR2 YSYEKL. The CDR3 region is CASSQVQDPGTEAFF. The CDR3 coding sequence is TGCGCCAGCAGCCAAGTTCAGGACCCGGGGACTGAAGCTTTCTTT.

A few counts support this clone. The chain's CDR3 is CASSVGTRLAGERFRTYNEQFF. CDR3 nucleotides: TGTGCCAGCAGCGTAGGGACGCGACTAGCGGGAGAACGCTTCCGTACCTACAATGAGCAGTTCTTC. V gene TRBV9 combines with J gene TRBJ2-1; 12 bases are shared with TRBD2. The CDR3 covers 22 residues. Germline values: CDR1 SGDLS, CDR2 YYNGEE. J lost 2 bases, V lost 0 bases, and 18 bases had no gene match.